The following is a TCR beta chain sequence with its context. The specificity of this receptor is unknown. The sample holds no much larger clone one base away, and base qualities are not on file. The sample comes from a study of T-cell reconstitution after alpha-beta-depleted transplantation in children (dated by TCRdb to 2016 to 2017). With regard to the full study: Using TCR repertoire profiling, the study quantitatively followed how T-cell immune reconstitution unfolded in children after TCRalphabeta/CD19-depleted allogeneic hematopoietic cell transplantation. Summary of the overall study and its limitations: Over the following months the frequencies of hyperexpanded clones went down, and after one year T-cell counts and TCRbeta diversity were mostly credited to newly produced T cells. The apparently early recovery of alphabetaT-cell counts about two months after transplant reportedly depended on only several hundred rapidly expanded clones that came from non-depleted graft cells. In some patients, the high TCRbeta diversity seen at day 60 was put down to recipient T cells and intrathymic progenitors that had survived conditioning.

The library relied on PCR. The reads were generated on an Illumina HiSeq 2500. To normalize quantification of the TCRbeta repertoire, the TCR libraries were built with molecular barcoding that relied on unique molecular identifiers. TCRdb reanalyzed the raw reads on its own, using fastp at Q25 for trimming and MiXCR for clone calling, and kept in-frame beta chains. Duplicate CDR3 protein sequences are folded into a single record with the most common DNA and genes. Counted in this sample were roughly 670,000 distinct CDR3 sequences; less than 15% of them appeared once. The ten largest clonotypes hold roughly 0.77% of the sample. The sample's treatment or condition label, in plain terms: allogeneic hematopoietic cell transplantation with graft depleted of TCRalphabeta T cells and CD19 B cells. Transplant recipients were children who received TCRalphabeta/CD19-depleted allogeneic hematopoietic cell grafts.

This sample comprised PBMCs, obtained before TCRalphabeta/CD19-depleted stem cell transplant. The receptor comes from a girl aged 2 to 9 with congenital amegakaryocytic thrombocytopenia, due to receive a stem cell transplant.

The CDR3 reads as follows: CATSDPTGIPNTGELFF. DNA sequence: TGTGCCACCAGTGACCCGACAGGGATACCCAACACCGGGGAGCTGTTTTTT. The chain was built from TRBV24-1 and TRBJ2-2; TRBD1 agrees with 7 junctional bases. From V the trimming removes 4 bases and from J it removes 2 bases, while the gene matches leave 9 bases of the junction unaccounted for. The CDR3, cysteine through phenylalanine, is 17 amino acids long. The sequence is cut down to CDR3 DNA, 51 bases in frame from base 1. Reading the germline V gene gives CDR1 KGHDR and CDR2 SFDVKD.